These T cell receptor beta chains were read from a single sample in a study of beta chain features in type 1 diabetes. Here immunoSEQ multiplex PCR was the method, and the copy in TCRdb shows in-frame clones only, minus some. The table lists 400,000 to 500,000 clones, about 15% of them singletons, with about 0.04% in the top ten. The sequenced sample consisted of naive CD4+ T cells from blood. The receptors derive from a young man in good health. CDR3s include the opening cysteine and the closing phenylalanine or tryptophan.

V	J	CDR3
TRBV29-1	TRBJ2-1	CSVAGTERNYNEQFF
TRBV30	TRBJ1-3	CAWSVFRNSGNTIYF
TRBV6-1	TRBJ1-2	CASSLGVYGYTF
TRBV7-2	TRBJ2-1	CASSLQPGLYNEQFF
TRBV7-2	TRBJ1-2	CASSSGRGEGGYTF
TRBV5-1	TRBJ1-2	CASSLTANYGYTF
TRBV5-4	TRBJ2-1	CASSPPGTGIYNEQFF
TRBV30	TRBJ1-2	CAWSGTPGLKGEGYTF
TRBV29-1	TRBJ2-5	CSVEGGTGGFPYF
TRBV6-6	TRBJ2-1	CASSYSRTDNEQFF
TRBV29-1	TRBJ1-2	CSVEDRGLGYTF
TRBV7-2	TRBJ2-3	CASSTYRVLHTDTQYF
TRBV5-1	TRBJ2-3	CASSSLAASTDTQYF
TRBV5-4	TRBJ2-1	CASSFRDNGGNEQFF
TRBV7-9	TRBJ1-4	CASSSGQGGFEKLFF
TRBV29-1	TRBJ1-1	CSVARSEAFF
TRBV4-3	TRBJ1-1	CASSQLGNTEAFF
TRBV5-4	TRBJ2-3	CASSSKAGGTDTQYF
TRBV7-2	TRBJ1-1	CASRLLGGNAEAFF
TRBV2	TRBJ2-1	CASNSGALYNEQFF
TRBV4-1	TRBJ1-4	CASSPTGSPNEKLFF
TRBV9	TRBJ2-2	CASSVVPNTGELFF
TRBV7-2	TRBJ2-3	CASSLGPGQQYF
TRBV6-6	TRBJ1-5	CASSSGTPSNQPQHF
TRBV19	TRBJ1-1	CASSMPGSFSTEAFF
TRBV4-3	TRBJ2-5	CASSQERDLETQYF
TRBV23-1	TRBJ2-3	CASSQSHYPGTPKRDTQYF
TRBV7-2	TRBJ2-7	CASSLPDYEQYF
TRBV14	TRBJ2-1	CASSQLNEQFF
TRBV10-3	TRBJ2-1	CAISGSTGQTLNEQFF
TRBV4-1	TRBJ1-2	CASSQDPVGGGYTF
TRBV13	TRBJ2-5	CASSLRQRAALQETQYF
TRBV27	TRBJ2-1	CASSFRGVHEQFF
TRBV19	TRBJ2-2	CASSRQTEVNTGELFF
TRBV29-1	TRBJ1-1	CSVGGQNTEAFF
TRBV4-3	TRBJ1-5	CASSQDRLSNQPQHF
TRBV7-2	TRBJ1-6	CASSSSSQAPLHF
TRBV20-1	TRBJ2-1	CSPWGQNEQFF
TRBV27	TRBJ1-2	CASRRTGNYGYTF
TRBV5-4	TRBJ2-1	CASSLVGPSNEQFF
TRBV27	TRBJ2-7	CASMSLGQGAGEQYF
TRBV9	TRBJ1-3	CASSAEDGLAIYF
TRBV4-1	TRBJ1-2	CASSQRQGATNYGYTF
TRBV30	TRBJ1-1	CAWTRSEAFF